One and the same sample provided the 32 T cell receptor beta chains below, sequenced in a study of CD8 T cells in Susac syndrome. RNA totalling about 0.45 to 1 ug underwent reverse transcription with random hexamers. MiXCR, applied by TCRdb to the immunoSEQ multiplex PCR reads, yields one record per CDR3 protein. This table holds hundreds of thousands of distinct CDR3 sequences, roughly 93% found once. Material: CD4+ T cells from PBMCs. These receptors were obtained from a human donor with Susac syndrome.

The CDR3 protein is CASSQEQVQGYTF. DNA for the CDR3: TGTGCCAGCAGCCAAGAGCAGGTGCAGGGCTACACCTTC. The chain links TRBV4-2 to TRBJ1-2; D call uncertain. Trimming removed 0 bases from V and 8 bases from J, with 10 bases in between. The CDR3 sequence is 13 residues long. Germline loops: CDR1 LGHNA, CDR2 YNFKEQ.

This sequence joins TRBV20-1 and TRBJ1-5, with TRBD1 matching 7 bases. Germline CDR1 DFQATT, CDR2 SNEGSKA (reference sequence). This CDR3 is built from 15 residues. V lost 5 bases, J lost 5 bases, and 12 bases stayed unmatched. The CDR3, as DNA: TGCAGTGCTCCTGGGGGCAGGGGGTTGGATCAGCCCCAGCATTTT. Its translation is CSAPGGRGLDQPQHF.

V gene TRBV20-1 combines with J gene TRBJ1-1; D is possibly TRBD1 (5 bases). V dropped 2 bases and J dropped 4 bases, with 14 bases sitting between them. This CDR3 contains 14 residues. CDR1 and CDR2 from the germline V gene are DFQATT and SNEGSKA (reference sequence). CDR3 nucleotides: TGCAGTGCTAGATATTCCCAGGGAGTCACTGAAGCTTTCTTT. Amino acids: CSARYSQGVTEAFF.

The chain combines TRBV9 with TRBJ1-5, with D possibly TRBD1 on 5 matching bases. The germline V gene encodes CDR1 SGDLS and CDR2 YYNGEE. The CDR3 totals 14 residues. Deletions cut 3 bases from V and 3 bases from J, with 10 bases between. The CDR3 DNA sequence: TGTGCCAGCAGCGCAGGGCCCTACAATCAGCCCCAGCATTTT. It is translated as CASSAGPYNQPQHF.

This rearrangement joins TRBV28 to TRBJ2-1, with 9 bases fitting TRBD2. Germline trimming cut 6 bases from V and 4 bases from J; bases unmatched to any gene: 10. The germline V gene has CDR1 MDHEN and CDR2 SYDVKM. This CDR3 is 16 amino acids long. In DNA, the CDR3 is TGTGCCAGCAGGCCCGGGACTAGCCATCGGTACAATGAGCAGTTCTTC. Encoded protein: CASRPGTSHRYNEQFF. The full variable domain, completed using reference TRBV28 and TRBJ2-1, is DVKVTQSSRYLVKRTGEKVFLECVQDMDHENMFWYRQDPGLGLRLIYFSYDVKMKEKGDIPEGYSVSREKKERFSLILESASTNQTSMYLCASRPGTSHRYNEQFFGPGTRLTVL.

The chain recombines TRBV3-1 with TRBJ1-1; D is perhaps TRBD1 (5 bases). Trimming shortened V by 5 bases and J by 1 base, and 11 bases separated the two germline ends. The CDR3 covers 14 residues. Per the germline V gene, CDR1 is LGHDT and CDR2 is YNNKEL (reference sequence). In DNA, the CDR3 is TGTGCCAGCAGCGAGGGGATTTCGAACACTGAAGCTTTCTTT. Its translation: CASSEGISNTEAFF.

The rearrangement links TRBV19 to TRBJ2-6; perhaps TRBD1 as D (6 bases). The CDR3 runs to 17 residues. The V and J ends lost 7 bases and 0 bases respectively, with 16 bases between them. The germline gives CDR1 LNHDA, CDR2 SQIVND (reference sequence). CDR3 protein: CASNIRQVRSGANVLTF. CDR3 nucleotides: TGTGCCAGTAACATACGACAGGTCCGCTCTGGGGCCAACGTCCTGACTTTC. Drawing the rest from reference TRBV19 and TRBJ2-6, the complete variable domain is DGGITQSPKYLFRKEGQNVTLSCEQNLNHDAMYWYRQDPGQGLRLIYYSQIVNDFQKGDIAEGYSVSREKKESFPLTVTSAQKNPTAFYLCASNIRQVRSGANVLTFGAGSRLTVL.

The chain couples TRBV5-6 to TRBJ1-5; D gene ambiguous. Germline CDR1 reads SGHDT; CDR2 reads YYEEEE. Trimming left V 1 base short and J 2 bases short, with 10 bases between. The CDR3 is 15 amino acids. The CDR3 DNA follows: TGTGCCAGCAGCTTGATGAGGGAAGGCAATCAGCCCCAGCATTTT. Protein product: CASSLMREGNQPQHF.

This CDR3 reads CSAEPGVGNQPQHF. In DNA, the CDR3 is TGCAGTGCTGAACCAGGTGTAGGTAATCAGCCCCAGCATTTT. The chain combines TRBV20-1 with TRBJ1-5; no firm D call. V dropped 5 bases and J dropped 4 bases, with 15 bases sitting between them. The CDR3 covers 14 residues. The germline V gene encodes CDR1 DFQATT and CDR2 SNEGSKA (reference sequence).

This CDR3 reads CASSQYREMSYGYTF. DNA of the CDR3: TGCGCCAGCAGCCAATACAGGGAGATGAGCTATGGCTACACCTTC. The chain joins TRBV4-3 to TRBJ1-2, with D perhaps TRBD1 (6 bases). The CDR3 loop spans 15 amino acids. Deletions cut 2 bases from V and 4 bases from J, with 14 bases between. Germline V gene data show CDR1 as LGHNA and CDR2 as YSLEER.

This chain uses TRBV7-3 with TRBJ2-1, with a tentative D call TRBD1 (5 bases). V was trimmed by 5 bases and J by 8 bases, leaving 13 bases between them. Germline V gives CDR1 SGHTA, CDR2 FQGTGA. This CDR3 is 13 amino acids long. This CDR3 is CASSRNLGDEQFF. The CDR3 DNA is TGTGCCAGCAGCCGAAACCTAGGGGATGAGCAGTTCTTC.

This clonotype has more than one count but fewer than ten. V gene TRBV5-8 combines with J gene TRBJ2-6, with 9 bases lining up with TRBD1. Looked up from germline, CDR1 is SGHTS and CDR2 is YDEGEE. V trimming: 4 bases; J trimming: 2 bases; junction bases outside the gene matches: 10. The CDR3 contains 18 residues. The CDR3 sequence is CASSVQGALQTGANVLTF. The CDR3 DNA follows: TGTGCCAGCAGCGTACAGGGGGCACTTCAGACTGGGGCCAACGTCCTGACTTTC.

The chain recombines TRBV14 with TRBJ2-1; perhaps TRBD1 as D (5 bases). Germline CDR1 and CDR2: SGHDN and FVKESK. CDR3 size: 16 residues. V dropped 4 bases and J dropped 3 bases, with 16 bases sitting between them. The CDR3 region is CASSPQRGNLYNEQFF. The CDR3 DNA is TGTGCCAGCAGCCCACAAAGGGGAAACCTCTACAATGAGCAGTTCTTC. Complete variable domain (other parts from reference TRBV14 and TRBJ2-1): EAGVTQFPSHSVIEKGQTVTLRCDPISGHDNLYWYRRVMGKEIKFLLHFVKESKQDESGMPNNRFLAERTGGTYSTLKVQPAELEDSGVYFCASSPQRGNLYNEQFFGPGTRLTVL.

The chain joins TRBV20-1 to TRBJ2-5; no firm D call. Trimming shortened V by 2 bases and J by 6 bases, and 13 bases separated the two germline ends. Germline CDR1 reads DFQATT; CDR2 reads SNEGSKA (reference sequence). This CDR3 is built from 13 residues. The CDR3: CSARLGKRKTQYF. The DNA for the CDR3 is TGCAGTGCTAGACTAGGAAAAAGGAAGACCCAGTACTTC.

CDR3 sequence (DNA): TGCGCCAGCAGCCAGGGACCGACGAGCTCCTACGAGCAGTACTTC. This gives the protein CASSQGPTSSYEQYF. The chain combines TRBV5-1 with TRBJ2-7; D assignment may be TRBD1 or TRBD2 (5 bases each). Germline CDR1 SGHRS, CDR2 YFSETQ. The CDR3 contains 15 residues. Trimming took 4 bases from V and 0 from J, leaving 14 bases between them.

The rearrangement joins TRBV9 to TRBJ1-1; D gene unclear. This CDR3 has 14 amino acids. Trimming removed 0 bases at V and 3 bases at J, with 9 bases between. Germline V lookup: CDR1 SGDLS, CDR2 YYNGEE. The CDR3, as DNA: TGTGCCAGCAGCGTAGGTGTAGGGTACACTGAAGCTTTCTTT. It is translated as CASSVGVGYTEAFF.

This clonotype showed up just once. V usage is TRBV5-6 and J usage is TRBJ1-2, with no clear D. Looked up from germline, CDR1 is SGHDT and CDR2 is YYEEEE. V was trimmed by 4 bases and J by 2 bases, leaving 9 bases between them. The CDR3 is 13 amino acids. CDR3 in amino acids: CASSLQPNYGYTF. The CDR3 DNA sequence: TGTGCCAGCAGCCTACAGCCGAACTATGGCTACACCTTC.

V usage is TRBV27 and J usage is TRBJ1-4; D remains ambiguous. Trimming shortened V by 5 bases and J by 0 bases, and 13 bases separated the two germline ends. This CDR3 region has 16 residues. From germline, CDR1 is MNHEY and CDR2 SMNVEV (reference sequence). CDR3 region: CASSPKKTATNEKLFF. The CDR3 DNA follows: TGTGCCAGCAGTCCTAAGAAGACGGCAACTAATGAAAAACTGTTTTTT.

This chain connects TRBV28 to TRBJ2-5; D not certain. This CDR3 contains 14 residues. Trimming left V 2 bases short and J 1 base short, with 8 bases between. CDR1 MDHEN and CDR2 SYDVKM come from the germline V gene. CDR3 in amino acids: CASSLPKPQETQYF. The CDR3 bases are TGTGCCAGCAGTTTACCGAAGCCCCAAGAGACCCAGTACTTC.

This chain uses TRBV20-1 with TRBJ2-3, with D possibly TRBD2 on 5 matching bases. The V gene lost 1 base and the J gene lost 3 bases, with 11 bases spanning the gap. From germline, CDR1 is DFQATT and CDR2 SNEGSKA (reference sequence). The CDR3 totals 14 residues. The CDR3 region is CSARVGSVTDTQYF. Written as DNA, the CDR3 is TGCAGTGCTAGAGTGGGGAGTGTTACAGATACGCAGTATTTT.

The rearrangement joins TRBV7-2 to TRBJ1-1, with a weak D call TRBD1 (5 bases). Trimming removed 2 bases at V and 1 base at J, with 11 bases between. Germline V gives CDR1 SGHTA, CDR2 FQGNSA. CDR3 length: 15 residues. The CDR3 DNA reads TGTGCCAGCAGCTTAATTAGCCAGGGGAACACTGAAGCTTTCTTT. Residues: CASSLISQGNTEAFF. Supplemented by reference TRBV7-2 and TRBJ1-1, the full variable domain reads GAGVSQSPSNKVTEKGKDVELRCDPISGHTALYWYRQSLGQGLEFLIYFQGNSAPDKSGLPSDRFSAERTGGSVSTLTIQRTQQEDSAVYLCASSLISQGNTEAFFGQGTRLTVV.

The chain recombines TRBV5-4 with TRBJ2-7; D might be TRBD1 or TRBD2, each matching 5 bases. CDR3 length equals 13 residues. V lost 4 bases and J lost 3, with 11 bases in between. The germline CDR1 and CDR2 sequences are SGHNT and YYREEE (reference sequence). The CDR3 spells CASSTTADYEQYF. CDR3 in DNA: TGTGCCAGCAGCACGACAGCGGACTACGAGCAGTACTTC.

J is TRBJ2-3 and V is TRBV6-2 or TRBV6-3; a possible D gene is TRBD2 (7 bases). The CDR3 covers 13 residues. Germline V gene lookup returns CDR1 MNHEY and CDR2 SVGEGT. V was clipped by 7 bases and J by 5 bases, with 13 bases between them. The CDR3 loop reads CASKDGGRDTQYF. The DNA of the CDR3 is TGTGCCAGCAAAGACGGGGGGCGAGATACGCAGTATTTT.

The chain employs TRBV6-1 and TRBJ1-4; D gene ambiguous. Germline values: CDR1 MNHNS, CDR2 SASEGT. Trimming took off 6 bases at V and 6 bases at J, with 20 bases between the two ends. The CDR3 has 16 amino acids. CDR3 nucleotides: TGTGCCAGCAGGCCTAGTACGACGGAGCAGGATGAAAAACTGTTTTTT. Translated, it gives CASRPSTTEQDEKLFF.

The chain links TRBV5-4 to TRBJ1-2, with a tentative D call TRBD1 (6 bases). CDR1 and CDR2 (germline): SGHNT, YYREEE (reference sequence). This CDR3 comprises 14 residues. Trimming took 4 bases from V and 4 from J, leaving 14 bases between them. CDR3 bases: TGTGCCAGCAGCGCCGGACAGAGCCCCTATGGCTACACCTTC. This codes for CASSAGQSPYGYTF.

The chain is built from TRBV5-1 and TRBJ2-1; D might be TRBD2 (5 bases). The V and J ends lost 4 bases and 6 bases respectively, with 17 bases between them. The CDR3 loop spans 15 amino acids. Germline CDR1 and CDR2: SGHRS and YFSETQ. The CDR3 DNA reads as TGCGCCAGCAGCGTCAAAGTAACTAGTTTCAATGAGCAGTTCTTC. Protein sequence: CASSVKVTSFNEQFF.

This rearrangement joins TRBV6-1 to TRBJ2-1; 9 bases match TRBD1. CDR1 and CDR2 from the germline V gene are MNHNS and SASEGT. Trimming at V came to 5 bases and at J to 4 bases, leaving 12 bases not matched to a gene. The CDR3 is 17 residues long. CDR3 amino acids: CASSQITGTGQYNEQFF. The CDR3 region has the DNA TGTGCCAGCAGTCAAATCACCGGGACAGGGCAATACAATGAGCAGTTCTTC.

CDR3 residues: CASSPEGHPAFF. The CDR3 nucleotides are TGCGCCAGCAGCCCGGAGGGACACCCGGCTTTCTTT. The rearrangement links TRBV5-1 to TRBJ1-1; tentative D call: TRBD1 (6 bases). From germline, CDR1 is SGHRS and CDR2 YFSETQ. V lost 4 bases to trimming and J lost 11 bases, with 15 bases between them. The CDR3 runs to 12 residues.

This clonotype was seen just once. The chain combines TRBV20-1 with TRBJ2-7, with 7 bases identical to TRBD2. The ends lost 4 bases at V and 5 bases at J; junction bases unmatched: 11. Germline V gene sequence: CDR1 DFQATT, CDR2 SNEGSKA (reference sequence). The CDR3 consists of 14 residues. In DNA form, the CDR3 reads TGCAGTGCTACCTGGGGGAGGGGACGAGACGAGCAGTACTTC. Protein: CSATWGRGRDEQYF.

The chain recombines TRBV3-1 with TRBJ2-2; 9 bases are a match to TRBD1. Germline assignment: CDR1 LGHDT and CDR2 YNNKEL (reference sequence). The V segment lost 2 bases and the J segment 1 base; nucleotides outside the gene matches: 11. CDR3 length: 19 residues. The CDR3 sequence: CASSQPRDRVAGNTGELFF. The DNA of the CDR3 is TGTGCCAGCAGCCAACCCCGGGACAGGGTCGCCGGGAACACCGGGGAGCTGTTTTTT.

V gene TRBV30 combines with J gene TRBJ1-2; no definite D call. Trimming took 5 bases from V and 3 from J, leaving 13 bases between them. From germline, CDR1 is GTSNPN and CDR2 SVGIG (reference sequence). The CDR3 has 13 amino acids. The CDR3 nucleotides read TGTGCCTGGTCTTGGTTGGAGGACTATGGCTACACCTTC. This sequence encodes CAWSWLEDYGYTF.

This chain links TRBV7-2 with TRBJ2-7, with TRBD1 as a possible D gene (6 bases). Germline assignment: CDR1 SGHTA and CDR2 FQGNSA. The V and J ends lost 4 bases and 4 bases respectively, with 17 bases between them. The CDR3 contains 15 residues. The CDR3 region is CASSWNRDKPYEQYF. The DNA for the CDR3 is TGTGCCAGCAGCTGGAACCGGGACAAACCTTACGAGCAGTACTTC.